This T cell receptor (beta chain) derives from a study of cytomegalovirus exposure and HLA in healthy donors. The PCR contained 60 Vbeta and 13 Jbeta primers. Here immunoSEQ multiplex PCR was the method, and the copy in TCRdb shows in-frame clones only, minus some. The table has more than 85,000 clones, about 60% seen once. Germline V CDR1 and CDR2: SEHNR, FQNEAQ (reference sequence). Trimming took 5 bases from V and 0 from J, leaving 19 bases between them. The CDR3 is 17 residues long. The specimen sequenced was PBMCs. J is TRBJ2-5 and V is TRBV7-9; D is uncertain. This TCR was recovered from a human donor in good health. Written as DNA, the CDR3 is TGTGCCAGCAGCCAATCCGCCCTTGTGCAGTACCAAGAGACCCAGTACTTC. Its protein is CASSQSALVQYQETQYF.